This note documents a single T cell receptor (beta chain) sequence. This sample was taken from a study of cytomegalovirus exposure and HLA in healthy donors. PCR employed 60 Vbeta and 13 Jbeta primers. Sequenced by immunoSEQ multiplex PCR; TCRdb stores in-frame clones only, minus some. The sample gives under 95,000 clones, 79% of which show up once; roughly 14% is in the top ten. Deletions cut 6 bases from V and 3 bases from J, with 6 bases between. CDR1 and CDR2 (germline): MDHEN, SYDVKM. CDR3 length: 11 amino acids. The V gene is TRBV28, the J gene TRBJ2-7, with D possibly matching TRBD1 (5 bases). The TCR comes from a woman aged 40 to 55 in good health and CMV-seropositive. The sample was PBMCs. The DNA of the CDR3 is TGTGCCAGCAGCCAGGGCTACGAGCAGTACTTC. Translating it yields CASSQGYEQYF. The whole variable domain, filled in from reference TRBV28 and TRBJ2-7, reads DVKVTQSSRYLVKRTGEKVFLECVQDMDHENMFWYRQDPGLGLRLIYFSYDVKMKEKGDIPEGYSVSREKKERFSLILESASTNQTSMYLCASSQGYEQYFGPGTRLTVT.